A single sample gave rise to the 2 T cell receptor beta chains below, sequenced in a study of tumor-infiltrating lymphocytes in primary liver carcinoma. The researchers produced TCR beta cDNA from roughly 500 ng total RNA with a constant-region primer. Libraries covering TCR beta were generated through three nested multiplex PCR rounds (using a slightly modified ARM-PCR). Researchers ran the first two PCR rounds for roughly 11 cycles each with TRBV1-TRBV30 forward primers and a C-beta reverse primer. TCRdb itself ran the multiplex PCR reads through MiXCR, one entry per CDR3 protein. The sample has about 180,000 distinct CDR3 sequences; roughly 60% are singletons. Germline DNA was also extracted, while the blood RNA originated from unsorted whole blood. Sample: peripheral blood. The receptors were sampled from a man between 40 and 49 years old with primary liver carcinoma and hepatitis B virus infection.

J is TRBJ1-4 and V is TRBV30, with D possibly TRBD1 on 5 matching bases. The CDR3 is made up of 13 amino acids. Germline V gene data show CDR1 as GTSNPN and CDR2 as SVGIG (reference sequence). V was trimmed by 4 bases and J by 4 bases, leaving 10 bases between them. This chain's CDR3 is CAWIDSFNEKLFF. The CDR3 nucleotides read TGTGCCTGGATAGACAGTTTTAATGAAAAACTGTTTTTT.

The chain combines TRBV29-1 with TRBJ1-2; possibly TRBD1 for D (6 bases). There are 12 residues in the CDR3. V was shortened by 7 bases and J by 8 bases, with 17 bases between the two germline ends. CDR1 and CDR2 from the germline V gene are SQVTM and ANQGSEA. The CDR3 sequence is CSAGAGVEGYTF. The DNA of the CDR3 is TGCAGCGCGGGAGCAGGGGTCGAGGGCTACACCTTC.